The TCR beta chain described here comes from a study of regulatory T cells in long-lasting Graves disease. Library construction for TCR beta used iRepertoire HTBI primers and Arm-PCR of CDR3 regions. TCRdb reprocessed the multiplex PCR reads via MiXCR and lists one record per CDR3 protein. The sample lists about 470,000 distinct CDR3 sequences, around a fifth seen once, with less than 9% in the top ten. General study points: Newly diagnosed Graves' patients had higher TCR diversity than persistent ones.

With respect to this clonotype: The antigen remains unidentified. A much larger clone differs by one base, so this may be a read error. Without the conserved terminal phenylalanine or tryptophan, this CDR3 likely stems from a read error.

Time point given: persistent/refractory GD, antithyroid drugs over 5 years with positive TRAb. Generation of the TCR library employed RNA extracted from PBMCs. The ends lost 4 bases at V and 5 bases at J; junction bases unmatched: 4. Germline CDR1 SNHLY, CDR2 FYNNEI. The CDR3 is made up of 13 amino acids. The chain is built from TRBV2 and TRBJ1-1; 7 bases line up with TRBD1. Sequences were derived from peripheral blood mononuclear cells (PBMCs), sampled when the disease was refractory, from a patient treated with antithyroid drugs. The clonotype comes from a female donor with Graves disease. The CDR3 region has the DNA TGTGCCAGCAGTGGACAGGGAACAACTGAAGCTTTCCTT. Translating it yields CASSGQGTTEAFL.